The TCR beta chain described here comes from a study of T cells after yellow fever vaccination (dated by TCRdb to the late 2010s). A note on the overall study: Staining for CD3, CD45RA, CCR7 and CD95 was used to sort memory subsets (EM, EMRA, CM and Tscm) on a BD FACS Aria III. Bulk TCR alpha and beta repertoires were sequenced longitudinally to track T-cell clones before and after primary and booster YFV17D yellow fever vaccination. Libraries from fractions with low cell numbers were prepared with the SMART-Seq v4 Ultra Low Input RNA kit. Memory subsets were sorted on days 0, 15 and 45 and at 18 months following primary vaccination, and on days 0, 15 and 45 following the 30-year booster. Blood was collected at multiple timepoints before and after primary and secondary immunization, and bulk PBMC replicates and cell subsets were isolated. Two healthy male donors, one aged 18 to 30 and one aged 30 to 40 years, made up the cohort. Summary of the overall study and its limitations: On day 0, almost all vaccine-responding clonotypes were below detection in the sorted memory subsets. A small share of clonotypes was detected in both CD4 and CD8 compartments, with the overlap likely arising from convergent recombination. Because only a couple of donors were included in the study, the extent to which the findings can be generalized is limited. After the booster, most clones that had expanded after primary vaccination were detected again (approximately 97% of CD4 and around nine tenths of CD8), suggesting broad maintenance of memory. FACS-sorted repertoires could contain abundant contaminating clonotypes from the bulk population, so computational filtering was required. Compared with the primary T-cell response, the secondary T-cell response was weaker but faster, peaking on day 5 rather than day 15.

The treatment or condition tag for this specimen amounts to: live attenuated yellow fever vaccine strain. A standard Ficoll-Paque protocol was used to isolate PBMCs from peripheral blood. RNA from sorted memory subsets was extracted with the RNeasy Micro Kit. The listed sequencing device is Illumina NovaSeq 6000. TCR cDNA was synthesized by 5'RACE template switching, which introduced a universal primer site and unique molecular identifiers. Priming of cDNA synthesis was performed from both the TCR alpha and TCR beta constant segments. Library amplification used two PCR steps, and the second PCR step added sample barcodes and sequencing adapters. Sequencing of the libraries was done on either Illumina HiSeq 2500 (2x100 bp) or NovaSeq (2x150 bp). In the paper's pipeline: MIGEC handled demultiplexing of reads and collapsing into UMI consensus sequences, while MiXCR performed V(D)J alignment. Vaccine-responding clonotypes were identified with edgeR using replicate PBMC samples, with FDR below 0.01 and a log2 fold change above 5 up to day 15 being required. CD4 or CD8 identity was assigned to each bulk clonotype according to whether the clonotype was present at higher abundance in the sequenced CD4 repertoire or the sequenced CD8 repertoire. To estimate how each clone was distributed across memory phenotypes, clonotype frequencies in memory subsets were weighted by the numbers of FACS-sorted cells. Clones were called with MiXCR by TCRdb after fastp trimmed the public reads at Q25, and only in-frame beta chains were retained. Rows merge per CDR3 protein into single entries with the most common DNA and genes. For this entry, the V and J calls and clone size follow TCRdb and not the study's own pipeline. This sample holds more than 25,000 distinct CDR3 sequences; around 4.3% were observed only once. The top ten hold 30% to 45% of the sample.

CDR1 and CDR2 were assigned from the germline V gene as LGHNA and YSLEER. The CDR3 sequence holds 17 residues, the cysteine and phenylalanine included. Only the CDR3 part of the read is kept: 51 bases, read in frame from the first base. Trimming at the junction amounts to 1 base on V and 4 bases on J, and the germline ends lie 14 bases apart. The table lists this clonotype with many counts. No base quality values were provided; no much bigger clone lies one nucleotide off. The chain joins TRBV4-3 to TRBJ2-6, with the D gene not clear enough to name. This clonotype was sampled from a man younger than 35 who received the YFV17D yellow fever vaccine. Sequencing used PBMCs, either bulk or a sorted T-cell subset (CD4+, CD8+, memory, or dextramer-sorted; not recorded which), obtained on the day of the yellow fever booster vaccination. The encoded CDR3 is CASSQVLLAAGANVLTF. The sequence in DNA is TGCGCCAGCAGCCAAGTTCTCTTGGCTGCGGGGGCCAACGTCCTGACTTTC.